The T cell receptor beta chain under discussion was sequenced for a study of identical twins. Each CDR3 protein gets one entry after TCRdb re-called the 5' RACE reads with MiXCR. Found here are about 470,000 distinct CDR3 sequences, approximately 24% of them singletons; the top ten hold about 2.7%. The table lists this clonotype with a few counts. This CDR3 is 12 amino acids long. V was pared by 6 bases and J by 4 bases, with 5 bases of the junction left unmatched. From germline, CDR1 is DFQATT and CDR2 SNEGSKA (reference sequence). These data were likewise used in another study, on T cells expressing NK-cell markers.

The specimen was CD4+ T cells sorted from blood. This receptor was obtained from a woman aged 18 to 35 in good health. The rearrangement joins TRBV20-1 to TRBJ2-7, with TRBD1 identical over 8 bases. The CDR3 loop reads CSALQGGYEQYF. CDR3 nucleotide sequence: TGCAGTGCGTTACAGGGGGGTTACGAGCAGTACTTC.